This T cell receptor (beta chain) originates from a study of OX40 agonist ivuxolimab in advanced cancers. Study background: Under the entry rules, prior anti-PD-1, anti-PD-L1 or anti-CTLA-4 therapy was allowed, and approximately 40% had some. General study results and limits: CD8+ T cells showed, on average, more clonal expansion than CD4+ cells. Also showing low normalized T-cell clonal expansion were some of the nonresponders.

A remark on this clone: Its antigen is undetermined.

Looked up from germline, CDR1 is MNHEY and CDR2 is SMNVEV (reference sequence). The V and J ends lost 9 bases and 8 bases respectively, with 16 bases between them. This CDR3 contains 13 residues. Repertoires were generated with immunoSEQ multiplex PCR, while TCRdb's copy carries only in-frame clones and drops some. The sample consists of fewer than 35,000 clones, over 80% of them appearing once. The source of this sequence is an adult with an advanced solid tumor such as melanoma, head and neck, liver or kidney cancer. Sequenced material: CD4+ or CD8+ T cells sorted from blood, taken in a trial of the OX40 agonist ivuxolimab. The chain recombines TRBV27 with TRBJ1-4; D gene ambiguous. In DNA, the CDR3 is TGTGCCAGTGCGATGGGGAACCTCGAAAAACTGTTTTTT. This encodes CASAMGNLEKLFF.